The T cell receptor beta chain under discussion was sequenced for a study of blood T cell repertoires in COVID-19. Study-wide context: PBMCs, B-cell-depleted T cells, or T cells were the source of the cDNA or gDNA that made up the material.

Repertoires were generated with immunoSEQ multiplex PCR, while TCRdb's copy carries only in-frame clones and drops some. The sample consists of around 150,000 clones, around 89% of them appearing once. The V gene lost 5 bases and the J gene lost 7 bases, with 20 bases spanning the gap. Germline V CDR1 and CDR2: LNHDA, SQIVND (reference sequence). This CDR3 is 16 amino acids long. The source is a man in his sixties with acute or convalescent COVID-19. The chain couples TRBV19 to TRBJ2-2, with D possibly matching TRBD2 (5 bases). Sequenced sample: peripheral blood. DNA of the CDR3: TGTGCCAGTAGTGACCTACGACGGGGAAGTATCGGGGAGCTGTTTTTT. It specifies CASSDLRRGSIGELFF.